A single sample is the source of the 17 T cell receptor beta chains below, sequenced in a study of blood T cell repertoires in COVID-19. Sequenced by immunoSEQ multiplex PCR; TCRdb stores in-frame clones only, minus some. The profile covers fewer than 250,000 clones, with more than 75% appearing a single time and approximately 7.8% taken by the ten largest. Material: peripheral blood. These receptors were taken from a woman in her fifties or sixties with COVID-19, enrolled during active disease.

CDR3 sequence reads: CASSLATPVGSFGGYTF. CDR3 sequence (DNA): TGTGCCAGCAGCTTAGCTACTCCGGTAGGGAGTTTTGGGGGCTACACCTTC. J is TRBJ1-2 and V is TRBV7-9; D unresolved. V lost 0 bases and J lost 8, with 22 bases in between. Germline V lookup: CDR1 SEHNR, CDR2 FQNEAQ (reference sequence). This CDR3 has 17 amino acids.

The chain carries TRBV5-4 and TRBJ1-6; 8 nucleotides align to TRBD1. The CDR3 is made up of 15 amino acids. Germline CDR1 reads SGHNT; CDR2 reads YYREEE (reference sequence). The junction had 7 bases not matched to a gene; V was cut back by 4 bases and J by 7 bases. CDR3 DNA: TGTGCCAGCAGCGCCAGGGGGCTCGGAAATTCACCCCTCCACTTT. It codes for CASSARGLGNSPLHF.

The chain combines TRBV9 with TRBJ1-1; 10 bases are a match to TRBD1. Germline CDR1 is SGDLS and CDR2 is YYNGEE. The CDR3 has 16 residues. The V gene end was trimmed by 3 bases and the J gene end by 2 bases; junction bases not matched to a gene: 7. Here the CDR3 reads CASSDMRQGANTEAFF. The CDR3 DNA follows: TGTGCCAGCAGCGATATGCGACAGGGGGCCAACACTGAAGCTTTCTTT.

This chain joins TRBV27 and TRBJ2-3; possibly TRBD2 for D (6 bases). In germline, CDR1 is MNHEY, CDR2 SMNVEV (reference sequence). Trimming left V 1 base short and J 0 bases short, with 11 bases between. The CDR3 sequence is 16 residues long. The CDR3 region is CASSLFRGTSTDTQYF. The DNA for the CDR3 is TGTGCCAGCAGTTTATTTCGGGGGACTAGCACAGATACGCAGTATTTT.

The chain has TRBV3-1 (or the pseudogene TRBV3-2) and TRBJ2-6; TRBD1 is a possible D gene (5 bases). The V end was cut by 7 bases, the J end by 2 bases, with 6 bases between. The CDR3 is made up of 13 amino acids. CDR1 LGHDT and CDR2 YNNKEL come from the germline V gene (reference sequence). This CDR3 is CASTGTGANVLTF. CDR3 DNA sequence: TGTGCCAGCACAGGGACTGGGGCCAACGTCCTGACTTTC.

The chain couples TRBV15 to TRBJ1-2, with a weak D call TRBD1 (5 bases). The CDR3 runs to 15 residues. Trimming took off 0 bases at V and 4 bases at J, with 12 bases between the two ends. Germline values: CDR1 LNHNV, CDR2 YYDKDF (reference sequence). The CDR3 here is CATSREAGVLYGYTF. DNA of the CDR3: TGTGCCACCAGCAGAGAGGCGGGGGTACTCTATGGCTACACCTTC.

This clone came up a few times. The V gene is TRBV5-5, the J gene TRBJ1-1; D perhaps matches TRBD1 (5 bases). The CDR3 runs to 17 residues. The germline V gene has CDR1 SGHKS and CDR2 YYEKEE (reference sequence). V lost 3 bases and J lost 7, with 25 bases in between. CDR3 residues: CASSSISRTFAAFEAFF. The CDR3 coding sequence is TGTGCCAGCAGCTCTATCTCACGGACATTCGCCGCCTTTGAAGCTTTCTTT.

The rearrangement uses TRBV6-5 and TRBJ1-3, with a possible D match to TRBD1 (5 bases). The CDR3 runs to 15 residues. Germline V gene sequence: CDR1 MNHEY, CDR2 SVGAGI. Trimming stripped 8 bases from V and 3 bases from J, with 17 bases between. CDR3 amino acids: CASCRSGTFGNTIYF. Written as DNA, the CDR3 is TGTGCCAGCTGCAGGTCCGGGACTTTTGGAAACACCATATATTTT.

The chain joins TRBV7-3 to TRBJ1-2; TRBD1 is a possible D gene (6 bases). Germline lookup yields CDR1 SGHTA and CDR2 FQGTGA. V was cut by 3 bases and J by 4 bases, with 15 bases left in between. The CDR3 is made up of 15 amino acids. This CDR3 reads CASSLYPRDTYGYTF. CDR3 bases: TGTGCCAGCAGCTTGTATCCCCGGGACACCTATGGCTACACCTTC.

J is TRBJ2-1 and V is TRBV5-1; 8 bases line up with TRBD2. The CDR3 is made up of 14 amino acids. The germline V gene has CDR1 SGHRS and CDR2 YFSETQ. Unmatched junction bases numbered 2, after V lost 1 base and J lost 5 bases. CDR3 nucleotide sequence: TGCGCCAGCAGCTTGACTAGCGGCCACAATGAGCAGTTCTTC. Its translation: CASSLTSGHNEQFF. The variable domain in full, completed from reference TRBV5-1 and TRBJ2-1, reads KAGVTQTPRYLIKTRGQQVTLSCSPISGHRSVSWYQQTPGQGLQFLFEYFSETQRNKGNFPGRFSGRQFSNSRSEMNVSTLELGDSALYLCASSLTSGHNEQFFGPGTRLTVL.

The V and J genes are TRBV7-3 and TRBJ2-5, with a possible D match to TRBD2 (6 bases). This CDR3 comprises 16 residues. V lost 4 bases, J lost 4 bases, and 19 bases lay in between. Germline V gives CDR1 SGHTA, CDR2 FQGTGA. The CDR3 DNA reads as TGTGCCAGCAGCTCCTCGGGGGTTGGACCAGGAGAGACCCAGTACTTC. It specifies CASSSSGVGPGETQYF.

This rearrangement joins TRBV6-4 to TRBJ2-1, with D possibly being TRBD1 (6 bases). This CDR3 spans 14 amino acids. Deletions cut 6 bases from V and 5 bases from J, with 14 bases between. CDR1 and CDR2 (germline): MRHNA, SNTAGT. The CDR3 spells CASSRTVDHNEQFF. The CDR3 DNA sequence: TGTGCCAGCAGCCGGACAGTTGACCACAATGAGCAGTTCTTC.

V usage is TRBV3-1 (or the pseudogene TRBV3-2) and J usage is TRBJ1-4; D remains ambiguous. This CDR3 spans 15 amino acids. CDR1 and CDR2 (germline): LGHDT, YNNKEL (reference sequence). V dropped 1 base and J dropped 6 bases, with 12 bases sitting between them. The CDR3 is CASSQAGAYDEKLFF. As DNA, the CDR3 is TGTGCCAGCAGCCAAGCCGGAGCATACGATGAAAAACTGTTTTTT.

The V and J genes are TRBV5-6 and TRBJ2-7, with D perhaps TRBD1 (6 bases). Germline V gene sequence: CDR1 SGHDT, CDR2 YYEEEE. The CDR3 sequence is 12 residues long. With 4 bases removed from V and 5 bases from J, the gap between germline ends came to 10 bases. The CDR3 loop reads CASSHTGNEQYV. The CDR3 region has the DNA TGTGCCAGCAGCCACACAGGGAACGAGCAGTACGTC.

This rearrangement joins TRBV5-4 to TRBJ1-1, with D possibly matching TRBD1 (5 bases). This CDR3 is built from 14 residues. Trimming stripped 3 bases from V and 2 bases from J, with 11 bases between. CDR1 and CDR2 from the germline V gene are SGHNT and YYREEE (reference sequence). The CDR3 DNA reads as TGTGCCAGCAGCTGGGGGGGTCCTAACACTGAAGCTTTCTTT. Translating it yields CASSWGGPNTEAFF. The full variable domain, rest sourced from reference TRBV5-4 and TRBJ1-1, is ETGVTQSPTHLIKTRGQQVTLRCSSQSGHNTVSWYQQALGQGPQFIFQYYREEENGRGNFPPRFSGLQFPNYSSELNVNALELDDSALYLCASSWGGPNTEAFFGQGTRLTVV.

The chain joins TRBV19 to TRBJ2-7; TRBD2 matches at 8 bases. The CDR3 is 13 amino acids. Looked up from germline, CDR1 is LNHDA and CDR2 is SQIVND (reference sequence). J was trimmed by 2 bases and V by 9 bases; bases with no gene match: 6. For the CDR3, the DNA is TGTGCCAGCACCGCACTAGCGGCCTACGAGCAGTACGTC. Its protein is CASTALAAYEQYV.

The genes are TRBV24-1 and TRBJ2-7; D perhaps matches TRBD1 (5 bases). Germline V gene data show CDR1 as KGHDR and CDR2 as SFDVKD. V was trimmed by 5 bases and J by 3 bases, leaving 10 bases between them. CDR3 length: 13 amino acids. The CDR3: CATSGAGLYEQYF. The CDR3 DNA sequence: TGTGCCACCAGTGGGGCAGGGCTCTACGAGCAGTACTTC.